What follows are 19 T cell receptor beta chains derived from one specimen sequenced in a study of identifying expanded T cells in peripheral blood. Here immunoSEQ multiplex PCR was the method, and the copy in TCRdb shows in-frame clones only, minus some. The profile shows about 78,000 clones, roughly 86% of them singletons. Sequencing input: blood. These receptors all come from a person between 18 and 75 years old in good health.

J is TRBJ2-3 and V is TRBV12-5; 14 nucleotides agree with TRBD2. J lost 5 bases, V lost 5 bases, and 6 bases had no gene match. The CDR3 has 16 amino acids. Per germline, CDR1 LGHNT and CDR2 FRNRAP. The CDR3 nucleotides read TGTGCTAGTGGTCCGGGACTAGCGGGAGAGTTAGATACGCAGTATTTT. Its translation: CASGPGLAGELDTQYF.

V usage is TRBV6-1 and J usage is TRBJ1-2, with no clear D. CDR3 length: 15 residues. Trimming took off 3 bases at V and 7 bases at J, with 18 bases between the two ends. Germline CDR1 is MNHNS and CDR2 is SASEGT. The CDR3 region is CASSDWAEDLSGYTF. The CDR3 DNA sequence: TGTGCCAGCAGTGATTGGGCAGAAGACCTGAGTGGCTACACCTTC.

The chain uses TRBV4-1 and TRBJ2-3; weak D call: TRBD2 (5 bases). V lost 1 base, J lost 2 bases, and 7 bases lay in between. The CDR3 is 14 residues long. CDR1 is MGHRA, CDR2 YSYEKL, per germline. The CDR3 DNA reads TGCGCCAGCAGCCAAGCCGGGATCACAGATACGCAGTATTTT. Encoded protein: CASSQAGITDTQYF.

This clone was counted a single time. The CDR3 loop is CASRDRDTDTQYF. CDR3 nucleotide sequence: TGTGCCAGTAGAGACAGGGACACAGATACGCAGTATTTT. The chain is built from TRBV19 and TRBJ2-3; 7 bases line up with TRBD1. Trimming cost V 6 bases and J 2 bases; bases outside gene matches: 2. The V gene's germline CDR1 is LNHDA and CDR2 SQIVND (reference sequence). CDR3 length equals 13 residues.

The chain links TRBV28 to TRBJ2-7; TRBD1 might be the D (5 bases). Germline-derived CDR1 and CDR2 are MDHEN and SYDVKM. This CDR3 is 15 amino acids long. The V end was cut by 4 bases, the J end by 2 bases, with 15 bases between. CDR3 region: CASSSLDRDAYEQYF. CDR3 DNA sequence: TGTGCCAGCAGTTCACTCGACAGAGACGCCTACGAGCAGTACTTC. Using reference TRBV28 and TRBJ2-7 for the parts outside the CDR3, the full variable domain is DVKVTQSSRYLVKRTGEKVFLECVQDMDHENMFWYRQDPGLGLRLIYFSYDVKMKEKGDIPEGYSVSREKKERFSLILESASTNQTSMYLCASSSLDRDAYEQYFGPGTRLTVT.

The chain employs TRBV5-6 and TRBJ1-1; tentatively, D is TRBD1 (5 bases). The CDR3 loop spans 15 amino acids. The ends were cut back, 2 bases at V and 0 bases at J, with 11 bases in the middle. Germline lookup yields CDR1 SGHDT and CDR2 YYEEEE. The CDR3 region is CASSFGAYMNTEAFF. As DNA, the CDR3 is TGTGCCAGCAGCTTCGGGGCATATATGAACACTGAAGCTTTCTTT.

The rearrangement joins TRBV13 to TRBJ2-7; 7 bases line up with TRBD1. The CDR3 is made up of 15 amino acids. With V trimmed by 5 bases and J by 2 bases, 9 bases remained unmatched. Germline CDR1 PRHDT, CDR2 FYEKMQ (reference sequence). CDR3 nucleotide sequence: TGTGCCAGCAGCCGTGACAGGGACCGGCCCTACGAGCAGTACTTC. Protein product: CASSRDRDRPYEQYF.

This rearrangement joins TRBV11-3 to TRBJ2-5, with a weak D call TRBD2 (6 bases). The CDR3 loop spans 13 amino acids. CDR1 is SGHNT, CDR2 YENEEA, per germline. V was clipped by 5 bases and J by 7 bases, with 14 bases between them. The CDR3 sequence: CASSLGTGGTQYF. The CDR3 DNA reads as TGTGCCAGCAGCCTAGGGACTGGAGGGACCCAGTACTTC.

The V gene is TRBV28, the J gene TRBJ1-3; TRBD1 agrees at 7 bases. V trimming: 5 bases; J trimming: 2 bases; junction bases outside the gene matches: 6. The CDR3 loop spans 15 amino acids. Per the germline V gene, CDR1 is MDHEN and CDR2 is SYDVKM. The CDR3 DNA reads TGTGCCAGCAGTCCCCCAGGGGGAGCTGGAAACACCATATATTTT. Protein sequence: CASSPPGGAGNTIYF.

In this sample, this clone turned up a few times. CDR3 residues: CASSRIGELFF. The CDR3, as DNA: TGTGCCAGCAGCCGAATCGGGGAGCTGTTTTTT. V is TRBV28 and J is TRBJ2-2; no definite D call. This CDR3 is 11 amino acids long. CDR1 and CDR2 from the germline V gene are MDHEN and SYDVKM. The V gene lost 6 bases and the J gene lost 7 bases, with 6 bases spanning the gap.

The chain carries TRBV5-1 and TRBJ2-7, with a weak D call TRBD1 (6 bases). Trimming removed 5 bases at V and 2 bases at J, with 14 bases between. From germline, CDR1 is SGHRS and CDR2 YFSETQ. The length of the CDR3 is 14 residues. Here the CDR3 DNA reads TGCGCCAGCAGTTCGAGGGGGAGCCCCTACGAGCAGTACTTC. The encoded protein is CASSSRGSPYEQYF.

This clone has just a few counts. The chain links TRBV4-3 to TRBJ2-7; unclear D gene. CDR3 length: 14 amino acids. Trimming left V 4 bases short and J 4 bases short, with 14 bases between. Germline V gene sequence: CDR1 LGHNA, CDR2 YSLEER. CDR3 loop: CASSPRAVGYEQYF. The CDR3 DNA is TGCGCCAGCAGCCCTCGGGCTGTGGGTTACGAGCAGTACTTC.

The chain has TRBV11-1 and TRBJ2-2, with D unclear. The length of the CDR3 is 13 residues. Germline CDR1 and CDR2: SGHAT and FQDESV (reference sequence). Trimming stripped 4 bases from V and 4 bases from J, with 7 bases between. CDR3 nucleotide sequence: TGTGCCAGCAGCTCATCCAGCACCGGGGAGCTGTTTTTT. Its protein product is CASSSSSTGELFF.

The chain links TRBV7-2 to TRBJ2-4, with D unresolved. The V gene lost 5 bases and the J gene lost 9 bases, with 11 bases spanning the gap. The CDR3 totals 12 residues. CDR1 is SGHTA, CDR2 FQGNSA, per germline. For the CDR3, the DNA is TGTGCCAGCAGCCTCCAAGAGGCCATTCAGTACTTC. Protein sequence: CASSLQEAIQYF.

The genes are TRBV7-3 and TRBJ2-7; the match to TRBD1 covers 8 bases. CDR1 and CDR2 (germline): SGHTA, FQGTGA. V gave up 5 bases and J gave up 4 bases; unmatched junction bases: 13. This CDR3 comprises 16 residues. CDR3 nucleotide sequence: TGTGCCAGCAGCCTTCAGACCTTAGACAGGGGTTACGAGCAGTACTTC. Residues: CASSLQTLDRGYEQYF.

The CDR3 sequence is CASSTFGGYEQYF. In nucleotides, the CDR3 is TGCGCCAGCAGCACGTTCGGGGGGTACGAGCAGTACTTC. This sequence joins TRBV4-3 and TRBJ2-7; 7 nucleotides align to TRBD2. Germline CDR1 reads LGHNA; CDR2 reads YSLEER. The V segment lost 5 bases and the J segment 4 bases; nucleotides outside the gene matches: 5. The CDR3 contains 13 residues.

The genes are TRBV19 and TRBJ2-2; D not resolved. V lost 3 bases and J lost 0, with 8 bases in between. Germline V gene data show CDR1 as LNHDA and CDR2 as SQIVND (reference sequence). This CDR3 spans 15 amino acids. The CDR3 DNA reads as TGTGCCAGTAGTATTTTCGCTACGAACACCGGGGAGCTGTTTTTT. It is translated as CASSIFATNTGELFF.

This clone has just a few counts. The same CDR3 can be traced to other DNA sequences in this sample. The V and J genes are TRBV7-9 and TRBJ2-3; no reliable D call. V shed 5 bases and J shed 3 bases, with 3 bases lying between them. CDR1 is SEHNR and CDR2 is FQNEAQ in the germline V gene (reference sequence). The CDR3 sequence is 11 residues long. Here the CDR3 reads CASSLTDTQYF. The CDR3 DNA reads TGTGCCAGCAGCCTAACAGATACGCAGTATTTT.

This sequence joins TRBV19 and TRBJ2-1; maybe TRBD2 (6 bases). This CDR3 has 14 amino acids. Looked up from germline, CDR1 is LNHDA and CDR2 is SQIVND (reference sequence). Deletions cut 1 base from V and 6 bases from J, with 10 bases between. DNA of the CDR3: TGTGCCAGTAGTATAGTAGGTAGCGGCAATGAGCAGTTCTTC. This codes for CASSIVGSGNEQFF.